A single sample is the source of the 12 T cell receptor beta chains below, sequenced in a study of T-cell reconstitution after alpha-beta-depleted transplantation in children. Unique molecular identifiers were incorporated into the prepared TCRbeta library. TCRdb fed the PCR reads into MiXCR, producing one record per CDR3 protein. The data hold about 540,000 distinct CDR3 sequences, with around 20% observed a single time. Sequencing used PBMCs from the stem cell graft donor, obtained from the stem cell graft. These receptors all come from a human donor who donated a stem cell graft to a child with acute lymphoblastic leukemia.

This chain connects TRBV9 to TRBJ2-7, with no clear D. This CDR3 spans 13 amino acids. In germline, CDR1 is SGDLS, CDR2 YYNGEE. V dropped 1 base and J dropped 1 base, with 6 bases sitting between them. CDR3 sequence: CASSVRPSYEQYF. CDR3 sequence (DNA): TGTGCCAGCAGCGTACGCCCATCCTACGAGCAGTACTTC.

This clonotype was picked up one time. This chain links TRBV27 with TRBJ2-5; a weak D match, TRBD2 (6 bases). CDR3 length: 15 amino acids. V was clipped by 1 base and J by 5 bases, with 14 bases between them. CDR1 and CDR2 (germline): MNHEY, SMNVEV (reference sequence). The CDR3 nucleotides are TGTGCCAGCAGTTTATATGCCCCCGCGGGGGAGACCCAGTACTTC. It codes for CASSLYAPAGETQYF.

The chain has TRBV4-1 and TRBJ2-7; unclear D gene. Per germline, CDR1 MGHRA and CDR2 YSYEKL. V shed 5 bases and J shed 2 bases, with 13 bases lying between them. CDR3 length: 14 residues. CDR3 loop: CASSDKFSAYEQYF. In DNA, the CDR3 is TGCGCCAGCAGCGATAAATTTAGTGCCTACGAGCAGTACTTC.

This clonotype was seen repeatedly, ten times or more. V usage is TRBV12-3 or TRBV12-4 and J usage is TRBJ2-1; 11 bases are shared with TRBD2. This CDR3 contains 15 residues. With 2 bases clipped from V and 8 bases from J, the junction kept 5 bases outside the gene matches. The CDR3 loop is CASSLTSGRFDEQFF. The CDR3 region has the DNA TGTGCCAGCAGTTTAACTAGCGGGAGATTCGATGAGCAGTTCTTC.

The rearrangement joins TRBV20-1 to TRBJ1-3; TRBD1 is a possible D gene (5 bases). Germline V gene lookup returns CDR1 DFQATT and CDR2 SNEGSKA (reference sequence). V gave up 3 bases and J gave up 3 bases, with 12 bases separating them. The CDR3 is made up of 14 amino acids. CDR3 nucleotide sequence: TGCAGTGCTAGGAGGGGTGGAATTGGAAACACCATATATTTT. Its protein is CSARRGGIGNTIYF.

A few counts support this clonotype. V and J are TRBV12-3 or TRBV12-4 and TRBJ2-4; 7 bases fit TRBD1. The CDR3 contains 13 residues. After removal of 5 bases from V and 12 bases from J, the junction contained 10 bases not matched to a gene. The CDR3 here is CASSLSDRDAQYF. As DNA, the CDR3 is TGTGCCAGCAGTCTCTCCGACAGGGACGCTCAGTACTTC.

Comments on this clonotype: Germline and junction disagree at one end, which may indicate a read error. This chain connects TRBV12-3 or TRBV12-4 to TRBJ2-6, with D possibly TRBD1 on 5 matching bases. The CDR3 is made up of 15 amino acids. The CDR3 spells CASSSQSSGANGLTF. For the CDR3, the DNA is TGTGCCAGCAGTTCGCAGAGCTCTGGGGCCAACGGCCTGACTTTC.

This clonotype occurred a few times. The chain's CDR3 is CATSSPKGVRGTDTQYF. For the CDR3, the DNA is TGTGCCACCAGCAGTCCCAAAGGGGTACGGGGGACAGATACGCAGTATTTT. The chain is built from TRBV15 and TRBJ2-3, with a possible D match to TRBD2 (6 bases). From germline, CDR1 is LNHNV and CDR2 YYDKDF (reference sequence). With 3 bases removed from V and 3 bases from J, the gap between germline ends came to 19 bases. This CDR3 has 17 amino acids.

V gene TRBV12-3 or TRBV12-4 combines with J gene TRBJ2-1; D is unresolved. The V gene lost 9 bases and the J gene lost 9 bases, with 21 bases spanning the gap. The CDR3 runs to 14 residues. The CDR3 loop reads CASRSDPGLGEQFF. The CDR3 DNA reads as TGTGCCAGTCGCAGCGACCCCGGGTTGGGTGAGCAGTTCTTC.

V gene TRBV6-1 combines with J gene TRBJ2-1, with 9 bases lining up with TRBD2. Germline V gene data show CDR1 as MNHNS and CDR2 as SASEGT. V lost 6 bases, J lost 4 bases, and 4 bases stayed unmatched. This CDR3 comprises 14 residues. CDR3 coding DNA: TGTGCCAGCAGGATAGCGGGGGAATACAATGAGCAGTTCTTC. This gives the protein CASRIAGEYNEQFF.

J is TRBJ1-3 and V is TRBV9; a weak D match, TRBD1 (6 bases). In germline, CDR1 is SGDLS, CDR2 YYNGEE. Trimming removed 0 bases at V and 4 bases at J, with 14 bases between. This CDR3 region has 16 residues. The CDR3 protein is CASSVAYRADGNTIYF. The DNA for the CDR3 is TGTGCCAGCAGCGTAGCTTACAGGGCTGACGGAAACACCATATATTTT.

This clonotype was observed a few times. The CDR3 loop is CASSLGPTEQYF. In nucleotides, the CDR3 is TGTGCCAGCAGCCTGGGACCCACAGAACAGTACTTC. The chain has TRBV3-1 and TRBJ2-7, with D perhaps TRBD1 or TRBD2 (5 bases each). The ends were cut back, 4 bases at V and 10 bases at J, with 14 bases in the middle. CDR1 is LGHDT and CDR2 is YNNKEL in the germline V gene (reference sequence). The CDR3 length is 12 residues.